This TCR beta chain was sequenced for a study of blood T cell repertoires in COVID-19. Background on the study: From T cells, B-cell-depleted T cells, or PBMCs came the material, which was cDNA or gDNA.

The assay was immunoSEQ multiplex PCR, and TCRdb's table has in-frame clones only and misses some. The sample has about 190,000 clones, 88% seen once. V gave up 9 bases and J gave up 4 bases; unmatched junction bases: 9. The CDR3 is 14 amino acids. Germline CDR1 MNHEY, CDR2 SMNVEV (reference sequence). The TCR comes from a middle-aged woman who had recovered from COVID-19. The J gene is TRBJ2-1, the V gene TRBV27, with 7 nucleotides matching TRBD1. The sample taken for sequencing was peripheral blood. The CDR3 is CASNPGQTYNEQFF. As DNA, the CDR3 is TGTGCCAGTAACCCGGGACAGACGTACAATGAGCAGTTCTTC.